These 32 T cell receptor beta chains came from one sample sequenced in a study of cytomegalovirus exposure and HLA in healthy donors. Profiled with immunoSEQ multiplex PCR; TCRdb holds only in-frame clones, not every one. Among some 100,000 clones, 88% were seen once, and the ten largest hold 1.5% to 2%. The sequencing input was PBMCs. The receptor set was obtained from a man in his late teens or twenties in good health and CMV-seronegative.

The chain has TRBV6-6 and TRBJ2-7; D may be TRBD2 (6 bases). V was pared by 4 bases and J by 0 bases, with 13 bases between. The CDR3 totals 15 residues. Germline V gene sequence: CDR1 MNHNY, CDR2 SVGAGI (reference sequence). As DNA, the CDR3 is TGTGCCAGCAGTTCCCAGACTAGTGGCTCCTACGAGCAGTACTTC. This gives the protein CASSSQTSGSYEQYF.

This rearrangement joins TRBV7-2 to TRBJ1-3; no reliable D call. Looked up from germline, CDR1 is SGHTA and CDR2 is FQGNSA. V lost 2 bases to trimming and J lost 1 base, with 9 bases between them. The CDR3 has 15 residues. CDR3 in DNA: TGTGCCAGCAGCTTATTCGACTTTTCTGGAAACACCATATATTTT. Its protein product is CASSLFDFSGNTIYF.

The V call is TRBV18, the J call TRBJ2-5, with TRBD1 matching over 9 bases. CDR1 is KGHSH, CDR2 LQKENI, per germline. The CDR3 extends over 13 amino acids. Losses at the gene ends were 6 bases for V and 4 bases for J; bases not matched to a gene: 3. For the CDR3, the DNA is TGTGCCAGCTCCGGGACAGGGCCAGAGACCCAGTACTTC. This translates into CASSGTGPETQYF.

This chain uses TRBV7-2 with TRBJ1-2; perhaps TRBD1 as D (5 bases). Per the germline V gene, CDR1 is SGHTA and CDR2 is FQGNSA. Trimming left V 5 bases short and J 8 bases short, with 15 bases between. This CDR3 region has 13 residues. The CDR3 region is CASSHDEAGGYTF. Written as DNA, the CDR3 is TGTGCCAGCAGCCACGATGAAGCAGGGGGCTACACCTTC.

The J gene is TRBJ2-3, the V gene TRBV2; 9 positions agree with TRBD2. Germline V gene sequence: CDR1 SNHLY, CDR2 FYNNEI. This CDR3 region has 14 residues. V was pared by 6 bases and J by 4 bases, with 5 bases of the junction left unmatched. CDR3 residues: CASRDIAGADTQYF. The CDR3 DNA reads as TGTGCCAGCAGGGATATAGCGGGAGCAGATACGCAGTATTTT. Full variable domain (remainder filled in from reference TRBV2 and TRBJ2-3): EPEVTQTPSHQVTQMGQEVILRCVPISNHLYFYWYRQILGQKVEFLVSFYNNEISEKSEIFDDQFSVERPDGSNFTLKIRSTKLEDSAMYFCASRDIAGADTQYFGPGTRLTVL.

In DNA form, the CDR3 reads TGTGCCAGCAGTTCAAGGACTGCGCGAGATCCCTCTGGAAACACCATATATTTT. Encoded protein: CASSSRTARDPSGNTIYF. J is TRBJ1-3 and V is TRBV27; D is uncertain. V was pared by 4 bases and J by 0 bases, with 19 bases between. Germline values: CDR1 MNHEY, CDR2 SMNVEV (reference sequence). The CDR3 sequence is 18 residues long.

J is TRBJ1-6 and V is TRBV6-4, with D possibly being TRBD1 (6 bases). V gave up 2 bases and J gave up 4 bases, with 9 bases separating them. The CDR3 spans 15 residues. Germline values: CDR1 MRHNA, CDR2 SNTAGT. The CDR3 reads CASSDTGQYNSPLHF. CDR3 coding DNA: TGTGCCAGCAGTGACACGGGACAATATAATTCACCCCTCCACTTT.

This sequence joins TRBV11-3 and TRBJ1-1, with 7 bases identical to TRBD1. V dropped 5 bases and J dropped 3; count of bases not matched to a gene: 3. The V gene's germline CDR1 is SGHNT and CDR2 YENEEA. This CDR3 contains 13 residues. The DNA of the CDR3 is TGTGCCAGCAGCCAGACAGGGCACACTGAAGCTTTCTTT. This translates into CASSQTGHTEAFF.

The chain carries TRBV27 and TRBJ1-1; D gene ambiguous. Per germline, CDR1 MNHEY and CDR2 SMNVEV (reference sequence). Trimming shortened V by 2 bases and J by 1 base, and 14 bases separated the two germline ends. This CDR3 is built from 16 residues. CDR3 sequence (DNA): TGTGCCAGCAGTTTAGTGATTCCCCTCGGGAACACTGAAGCTTTCTTT. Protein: CASSLVIPLGNTEAFF.

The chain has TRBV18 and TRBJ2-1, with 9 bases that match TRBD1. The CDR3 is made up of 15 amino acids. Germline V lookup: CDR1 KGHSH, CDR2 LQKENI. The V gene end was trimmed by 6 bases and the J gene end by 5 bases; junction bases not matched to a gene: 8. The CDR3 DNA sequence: TGTGCCAGCTCTCGCCGACAGGGGGATGACAATGAGCAGTTCTTC. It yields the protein CASSRRQGDDNEQFF.

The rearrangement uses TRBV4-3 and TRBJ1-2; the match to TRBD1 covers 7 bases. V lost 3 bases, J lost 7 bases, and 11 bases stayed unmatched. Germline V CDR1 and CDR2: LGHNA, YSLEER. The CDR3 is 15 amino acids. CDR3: CASSHDRVGIRGYTF. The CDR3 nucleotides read TGCGCCAGCAGCCACGACAGGGTGGGAATCCGTGGCTACACCTTC.

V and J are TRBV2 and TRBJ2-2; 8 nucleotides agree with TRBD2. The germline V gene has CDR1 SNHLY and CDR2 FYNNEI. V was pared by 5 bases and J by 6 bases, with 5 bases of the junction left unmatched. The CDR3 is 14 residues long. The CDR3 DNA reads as TGTGCCAGCAGTAGCGGGAGAGTTGCCGGGGAGCTGTTTTTT. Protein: CASSSGRVAGELFF.

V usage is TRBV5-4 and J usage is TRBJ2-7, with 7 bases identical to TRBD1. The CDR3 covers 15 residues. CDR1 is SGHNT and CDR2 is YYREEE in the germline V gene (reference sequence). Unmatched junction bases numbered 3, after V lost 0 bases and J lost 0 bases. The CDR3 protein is CASSLGQGSSYEQYF. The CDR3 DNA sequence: TGTGCCAGCAGCTTGGGACAGGGAAGCTCCTACGAGCAGTACTTC. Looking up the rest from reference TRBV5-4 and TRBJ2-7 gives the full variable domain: ETGVTQSPTHLIKTRGQQVTLRCSSQSGHNTVSWYQQALGQGPQFIFQYYREEENGRGNFPPRFSGLQFPNYSSELNVNALELDDSALYLCASSLGQGSSYEQYFGPGTRLTVT.

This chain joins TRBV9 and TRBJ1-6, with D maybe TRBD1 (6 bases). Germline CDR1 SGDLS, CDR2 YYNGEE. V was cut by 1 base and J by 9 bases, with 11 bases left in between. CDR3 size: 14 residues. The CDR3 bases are TGTGCCAGCAGCGTAAGAGGGGGGGGTTCACCCCTCCACTTT. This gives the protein CASSVRGGGSPLHF.

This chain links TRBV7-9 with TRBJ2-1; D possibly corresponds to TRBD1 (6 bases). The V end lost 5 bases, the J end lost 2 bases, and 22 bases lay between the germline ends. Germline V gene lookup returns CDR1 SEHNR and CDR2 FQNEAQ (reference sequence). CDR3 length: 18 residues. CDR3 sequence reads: CASSPPVSSEGAYNEQFF. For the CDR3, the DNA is TGTGCCAGCAGCCCCCCCGTCTCCAGCGAGGGGGCCTACAATGAGCAGTTCTTC.

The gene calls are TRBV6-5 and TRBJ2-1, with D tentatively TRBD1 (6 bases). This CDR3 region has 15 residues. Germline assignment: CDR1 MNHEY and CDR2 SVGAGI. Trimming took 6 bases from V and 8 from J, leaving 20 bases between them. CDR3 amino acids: CASRVDRSILYEQFF. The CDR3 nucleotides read TGTGCCAGCAGGGTCGACAGGTCTATTTTATATGAGCAGTTCTTC.

The CDR3, as DNA: TGCGCCAGCAGTGAGGGGTCTAGAGCTTCCAATGAGCAGTTCTTC. Translating it yields CASSEGSRASNEQFF. V gene TRBV10-2 combines with J gene TRBJ2-1, with unresolved D. Germline CDR1 is WSHSY and CDR2 is SAAADI. V lost 2 bases and J lost 6, with 14 bases in between. This CDR3 comprises 15 residues.

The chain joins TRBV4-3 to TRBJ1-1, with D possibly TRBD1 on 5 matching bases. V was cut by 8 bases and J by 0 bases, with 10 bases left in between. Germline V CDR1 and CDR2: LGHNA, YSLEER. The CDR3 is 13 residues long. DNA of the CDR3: TGCGCCAGCTCAGGGTTGTTGAACACTGAAGCTTTCTTT. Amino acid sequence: CASSGLLNTEAFF.

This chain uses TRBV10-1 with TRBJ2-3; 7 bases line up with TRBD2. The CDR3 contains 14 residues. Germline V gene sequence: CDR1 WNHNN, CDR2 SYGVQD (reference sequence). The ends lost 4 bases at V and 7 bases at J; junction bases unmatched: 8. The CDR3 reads CASSVSGDLNTQYF. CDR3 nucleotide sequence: TGCGCCAGCAGTGTAAGCGGGGACCTTAATACGCAGTATTTT.

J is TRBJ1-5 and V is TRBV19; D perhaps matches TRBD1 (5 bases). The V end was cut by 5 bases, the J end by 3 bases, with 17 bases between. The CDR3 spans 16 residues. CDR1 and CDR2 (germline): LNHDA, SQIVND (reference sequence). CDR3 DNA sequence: TGTGCCAGTAGTCATAGGGGCCTCAGGGACAATCAGCCCCAGCATTTT. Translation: CASSHRGLRDNQPQHF.

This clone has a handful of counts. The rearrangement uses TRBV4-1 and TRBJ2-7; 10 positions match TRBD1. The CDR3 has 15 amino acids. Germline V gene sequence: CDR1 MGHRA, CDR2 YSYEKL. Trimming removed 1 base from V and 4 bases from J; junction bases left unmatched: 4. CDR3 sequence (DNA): TGCGCCAGCAGCCAAGGGCCGGGACAGGGGTACGAGCAGTACTTC. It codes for CASSQGPGQGYEQYF.

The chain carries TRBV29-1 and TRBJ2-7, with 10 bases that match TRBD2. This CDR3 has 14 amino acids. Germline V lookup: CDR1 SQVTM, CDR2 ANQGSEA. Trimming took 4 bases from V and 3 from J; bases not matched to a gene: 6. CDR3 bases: TGCAGCGTTGGGGCTAGCGGGGGCCTCTACGAGCAGTACTTC. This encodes CSVGASGGLYEQYF.

CDR3 DNA: TGTGCCAGCAGCTCGAGGACAGGGGGGAACACCGGGGAGCTGTTTTTT. Protein product: CASSSRTGGNTGELFF. The chain recombines TRBV9 with TRBJ2-2; TRBD1 matches at 10 bases. Germline V lookup: CDR1 SGDLS, CDR2 YYNGEE. CDR3 length equals 16 residues. After removal of 4 bases from V and 1 base from J, the junction contained 4 bases not matched to a gene.

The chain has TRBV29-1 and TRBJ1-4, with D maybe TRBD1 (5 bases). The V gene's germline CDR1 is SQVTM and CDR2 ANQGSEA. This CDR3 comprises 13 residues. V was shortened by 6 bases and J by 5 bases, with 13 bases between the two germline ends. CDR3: CSVATTANEKLFF. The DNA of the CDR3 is TGCAGCGTAGCGACGACAGCGAATGAAAAACTGTTTTTT.

The CDR3 bases are TGTGCCAGCGCGGGGACTAGCGGTGCAACAGATACGCAGTATTTT. Amino acid sequence: CASAGTSGATDTQYF. The genes are TRBV25-1 and TRBJ2-3; 11 bases align to TRBD2. The CDR3 loop spans 15 amino acids. The germline CDR1 and CDR2 sequences are MGHDK and SYGVNS. V was pared by 8 bases and J by 3 bases, with 7 bases of the junction left unmatched.

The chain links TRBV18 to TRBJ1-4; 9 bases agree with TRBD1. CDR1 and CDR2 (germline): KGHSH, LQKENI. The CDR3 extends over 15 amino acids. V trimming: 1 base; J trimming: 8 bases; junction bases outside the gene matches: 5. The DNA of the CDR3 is TGTGCCAGCTCACCACGGGACAGGGTTTACGAAAAACTGTTTTTT. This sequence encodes CASSPRDRVYEKLFF. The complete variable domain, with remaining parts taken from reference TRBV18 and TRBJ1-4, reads NAGVMQNPRHLVRRRGQEARLRCSPMKGHSHVYWYRQLPEEGLKFMVYLQKENIIDESGMPKERFSAEFPKEGPSILRIQQVVRGDSAAYFCASSPRDRVYEKLFFGSGTQLSVL.

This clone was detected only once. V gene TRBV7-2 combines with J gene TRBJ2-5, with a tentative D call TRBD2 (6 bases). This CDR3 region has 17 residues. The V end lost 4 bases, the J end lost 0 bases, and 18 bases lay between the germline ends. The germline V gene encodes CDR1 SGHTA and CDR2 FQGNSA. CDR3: CASSSAPQRAYQETQYF. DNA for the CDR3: TGTGCCAGCAGCTCTGCCCCCCAGCGGGCGTACCAAGAGACCCAGTACTTC.

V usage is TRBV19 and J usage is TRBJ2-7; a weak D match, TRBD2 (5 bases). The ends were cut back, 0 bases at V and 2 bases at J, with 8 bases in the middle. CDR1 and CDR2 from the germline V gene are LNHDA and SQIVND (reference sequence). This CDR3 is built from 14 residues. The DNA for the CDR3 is TGTGCCAGTAGTATAGAAGCGGCGGCCTACGAGCAGTACTTC. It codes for CASSIEAAAYEQYF.

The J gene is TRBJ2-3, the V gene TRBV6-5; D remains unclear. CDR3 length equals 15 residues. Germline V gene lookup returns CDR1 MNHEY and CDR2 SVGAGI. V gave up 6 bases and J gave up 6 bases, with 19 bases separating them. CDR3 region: CASRQTGSTYDTQYF. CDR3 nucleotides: TGTGCCAGCAGACAAACCGGGTCCACATATGATACGCAGTATTTT.

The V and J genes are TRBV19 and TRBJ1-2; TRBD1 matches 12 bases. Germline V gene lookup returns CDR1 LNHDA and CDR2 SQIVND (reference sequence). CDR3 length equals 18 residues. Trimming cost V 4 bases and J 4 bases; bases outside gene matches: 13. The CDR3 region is CASSSSGTGGYELYGYTF. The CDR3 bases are TGTGCCAGTAGTAGCTCAGGGACAGGGGGCTACGAACTCTATGGCTACACCTTC.

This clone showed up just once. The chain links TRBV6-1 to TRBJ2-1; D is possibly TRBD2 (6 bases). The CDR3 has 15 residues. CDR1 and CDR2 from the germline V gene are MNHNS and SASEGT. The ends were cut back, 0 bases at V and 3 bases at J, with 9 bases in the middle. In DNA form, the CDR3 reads TGTGCCAGCAGTGAAGCTTGGACTAACTACAATGAGCAGTTCTTC. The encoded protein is CASSEAWTNYNEQFF.

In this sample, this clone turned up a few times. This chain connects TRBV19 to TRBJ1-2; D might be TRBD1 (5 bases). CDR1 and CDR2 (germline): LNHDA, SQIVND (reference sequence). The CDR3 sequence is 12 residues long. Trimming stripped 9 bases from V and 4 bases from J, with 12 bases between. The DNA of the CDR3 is TGTGCCAGCAGACAGCCACTCTATGGCTACACCTTC. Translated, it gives CASRQPLYGYTF.